The entry below describes one TCR beta chain. These data come from a study of blood T cell repertoires in COVID-19. Turning to the study itself: Sample material is recorded as cDNA or gDNA derived from T cells, B-cell-depleted T cells, or PBMCs.

Per the original methods: Reference gene primer amplification gave nucleated cell count estimates. Data came from immunoSEQ multiplex PCR; TCRdb stores just in-frame clones and leaves some out. Clone size and the V and J calls come from that table; the DNA yielded D and trimming. The sample includes some 150,000 clones, over 65% of them seen just once. This TCR derives from an elderly man with acute or convalescent COVID-19. The source material was peripheral blood.

The CDR3 nucleotides are TGTGCCAGTAGTACTAGCGGGGGCTCCTACGAGCAGTACTTC. Translating it yields CASSTSGGSYEQYF. The chain combines TRBV19 with TRBJ2-7; 10 bases are a match to TRBD2. Germline V gene sequence: CDR1 LNHDA, CDR2 SQIVND (reference sequence). V shed 4 bases and J 0 bases; nucleotides not matched to a gene: 0. The CDR3 sequence is 14 residues long.